The present T cell receptor (beta chain) was sequenced within a study of blood T cell repertoires in COVID-19. The germline V gene has CDR1 ENHRY and CDR2 SYGVKD. This CDR3 is 13 amino acids long. The V and J ends lost 4 bases and 2 bases respectively, with 6 bases between them. TCRdb's table, derived via immunoSEQ multiplex PCR, lists solely in-frame clones and lacks some. The repertoire holds about 180,000 clones, with approximately 84% as singletons. The receptor was isolated from a human donor with acute COVID-19. The donor label of this sample is uncertain. This chain connects TRBV10-3 to TRBJ1-3, with D possibly being TRBD1 (6 bases). What was sequenced was PBMCs or T cells enriched from blood (not recorded which). The CDR3 DNA follows: TGTGCCATCAGTGGGACAGCTGGAAACACCATATATTTT. Its translation: CAISGTAGNTIYF.